The present T cell receptor beta chain was sequenced within a study of shared clonotypes between healthy human individuals. Regarding the study as a whole: Researchers sampled blood only, noting tissue repertoires likely differ. Rarefaction indicated that sorted-subset sequencing remained incomplete although depth was large.

As concerns this clone: Its antigen is not known.

Trimming took 6 bases from V and 1 from J, leaving 16 bases between them. The CDR3 is 15 residues long. Germline lookup yields CDR1 MNHNY and CDR2 SVGAGI (reference sequence). Measured with immunoSEQ multiplex PCR; TCRdb has only the in-frame clones, and not every one. The sample carries 850,000 to 1,200,000 clones, about 74% recorded once. Sequencing was performed on memory CD4+ T cells sorted from blood. The subset here: CD45RA-negative fraction. V usage is TRBV6-6 and J usage is TRBJ2-7; weak D call: TRBD2 (7 bases). This clonotype was obtained from a man aged 18-30 years in good health. The CDR3, as DNA: TGTGCCAGCAGAGTAGCCGGGGGGCCTTCCTACGAGCAGTACTTC. Translated, it gives CASRVAGGPSYEQYF.